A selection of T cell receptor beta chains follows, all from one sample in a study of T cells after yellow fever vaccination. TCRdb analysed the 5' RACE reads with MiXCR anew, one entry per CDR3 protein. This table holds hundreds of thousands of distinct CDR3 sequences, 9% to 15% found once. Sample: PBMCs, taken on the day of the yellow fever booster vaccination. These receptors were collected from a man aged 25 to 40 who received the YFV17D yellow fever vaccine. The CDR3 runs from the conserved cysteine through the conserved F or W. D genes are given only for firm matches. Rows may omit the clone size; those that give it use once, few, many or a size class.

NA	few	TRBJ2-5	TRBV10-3	TGTGCCATCAGTGACGAGGTGGAGGGGGCGAGCCAAGAGACCCAGTACTTC	CAISDEVEGASQETQYF
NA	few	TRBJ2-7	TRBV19	TGTGCCAGTAGTACATCAGGCACTGTTCGGGCCGGCGAGCAGTACTTC	CASSTSGTVRAGEQYF
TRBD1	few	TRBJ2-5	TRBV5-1	TGCGCCAGCAGCTTGGGACAGGGTGTGGAGACCCAGTACTTC	CASSLGQGVETQYF
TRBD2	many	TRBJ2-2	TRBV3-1	TGTGCCAGCAGCCTAGCGGGACTTGGGACCGGGGAGCTGTTTTTT	CASSLAGLGTGELFF
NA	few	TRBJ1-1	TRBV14	TGTGCCAGCAGCCAAACAGGTTGGGGGGCTTTCTTT	CASSQTGWGAFF
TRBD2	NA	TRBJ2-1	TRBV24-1	TGTGCCACCAGTCCCGGGACTACGGTGGATGAGCAGTTCTTC	CATSPGTTVDEQFF
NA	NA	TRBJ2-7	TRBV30	TGTGCCTGGCAGAACGAGGACTGGGCCTACGAGCAGTACTTC	CAWQNEDWAYEQYF
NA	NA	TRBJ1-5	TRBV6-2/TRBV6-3	TGTGCCAGCAGTTGGAGACAGATCAATCAGCCCCAGCATTTT	CASSWRQINQPQHF
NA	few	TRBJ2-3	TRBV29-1	TGCAGCGTTGAAGCGGGACACCTCACAGATACGCAGTATTTT	CSVEAGHLTDTQYF
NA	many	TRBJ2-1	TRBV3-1	TGTGCCAGCAGCCAACTCCGAGGGGGAGAGCAGTTCTTC	CASSQLRGGEQFF
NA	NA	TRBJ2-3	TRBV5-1	TGCGCCAGCACTTTGGGTGGCAGGAGCACAGATACGCAGTATTTT	CASTLGGRSTDTQYF
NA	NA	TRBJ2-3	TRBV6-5	TGTGCCAGCAGTTACTCTAGGGGCTCTAGCACAGATACGCAGTATTTT	CASSYSRGSSTDTQYF
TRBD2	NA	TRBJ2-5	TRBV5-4	TGTGCCAGCAGCGGAGGGGTAGCGGGAGTGTACCAAGAGACCCAGTACTTC	CASSGGVAGVYQETQYF
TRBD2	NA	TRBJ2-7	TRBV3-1	TGTGCCAGCAGCCAAGGGATCCGGCTAGCGGGGATCTCCTACGAGCAGTACTTC	CASSQGIRLAGISYEQYF
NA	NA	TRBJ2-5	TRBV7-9	TGTGCCAGCAGCTTAGCGGAAGTAAAAGAGACCCGGTACTTC	CASSLAEVKETRYF
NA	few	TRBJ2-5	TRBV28	TGTGCCAGCAGCTTCGGGGCCGCGGACCAAGAGACCCAGTACTTC	CASSFGAADQETQYF